This TCR beta chain was documented in a study of T cells of healthy individuals. TCRdb re-called the 5' RACE reads through MiXCR, storing one row per CDR3 protein. The sample yields around 79,000 distinct CDR3 sequences, about 5% seen once. This clonotype was picked up many times. This receptor was identified in a female donor in good health.

The DNA for the CDR3 is TGCAGCGTTGAAGGACCTTTCAAGCGGGGTGAGCAGTTCTTC. Amino acid sequence: CSVEGPFKRGEQFF. This sequence joins TRBV29-1 and TRBJ2-1, with TRBD2 matching 7 bases. Trimming cost V 1 base and J 9 bases; bases outside gene matches: 9. Germline CDR1 reads SQVTM; CDR2 reads ANQGSEA. CDR3 length: 14 amino acids.